This T cell receptor beta chain was identified in a study of Graves' ophthalmopathy and Graves' hyperthyroidism. The length of the CDR3 is 16 residues. Germline V gene sequence: CDR1 MNHNS, CDR2 SASEGT. V lost 5 bases, J lost 11 bases, and 25 bases lay in between. Concerning this clonotype itself: Its antigen is currently unknown.

Hyperthyroidism qualified as stable when ophthalmopathy did not develop within 18 months of follow-up. An approximately 10 ml volume of fresh peripheral blood provided the PBMCs. For repertoire sequencing, the TCR beta CDR3 regions were amplified from RNA transcripts. First-round RT-PCR with HTBI primers preceded a second-round multiplex PCR. TCRdb ran MiXCR on the multiplex PCR reads and lists one entry per CDR3 protein. This table has hundreds of thousands of distinct CDR3 sequences, roughly 20% appearing once. General study findings and limits: A model of 13 signatures distinguished ophthalmopathy from stable hyperthyroidism at 87.88% sensitivity and about 80% specificity. Its predictions of ophthalmopathy progression gave the model over 65% sensitivity and 72.22% specificity.

The specimen was peripheral blood. The sequence was obtained from a woman under 30 with stable Graves' hyperthyroidism. J is TRBJ1-5 and V is TRBV6-1; D gene ambiguous. CDR3 protein: CASSRPGGVIRVSQHF. CDR3 DNA sequence: TGTGCCAGCAGTCGACCGGGTGGGGTAATCCGGGTGTCCCAGCATTTT.